This T cell receptor beta chain stems from a study of blood T cell repertoires in COVID-19. Looking at the study overall: The United States, Italy and Spain provided the acute and convalescent COVID-19 samples. In each case, the material was cDNA or gDNA derived from T cells, B-cell-depleted T cells, or PBMCs.

Method: immunoSEQ multiplex PCR; TCRdb's copy keeps in-frame clones and lacks some. In the table there are approximately 250,000 clones, about 90% of which are singletons. Seattle cases were enrolled at active infection and followed longitudinally. CDR1 MGHRA and CDR2 YSYEKL come from the germline V gene. The CDR3 loop spans 19 amino acids. With V trimmed by 4 bases and J by 0 bases, 16 bases remained unmatched. The chain combines TRBV4-1 with TRBJ2-5; 8 bases match TRBD2. Input material: peripheral blood. The receptor was isolated from a man aged 25 to 40 with COVID-19, enrolled during active disease. The CDR3 sequence is CASSLYSGAAGANQETQYF. The DNA for the CDR3 is TGCGCCAGCAGCCTATATTCCGGGGCAGCGGGGGCCAACCAAGAGACCCAGTACTTC.